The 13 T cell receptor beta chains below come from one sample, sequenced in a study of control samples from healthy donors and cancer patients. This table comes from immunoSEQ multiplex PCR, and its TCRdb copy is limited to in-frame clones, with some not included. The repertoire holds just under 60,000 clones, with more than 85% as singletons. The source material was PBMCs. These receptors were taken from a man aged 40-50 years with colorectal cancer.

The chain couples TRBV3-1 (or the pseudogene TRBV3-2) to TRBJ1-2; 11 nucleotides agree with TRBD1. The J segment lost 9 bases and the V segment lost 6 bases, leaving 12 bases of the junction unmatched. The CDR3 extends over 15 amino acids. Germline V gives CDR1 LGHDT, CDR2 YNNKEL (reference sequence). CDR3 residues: CASSSPMDRGRSYTF. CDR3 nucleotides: TGTGCCAGCAGTTCACCGATGGACAGGGGGCGCAGCTACACCTTC.

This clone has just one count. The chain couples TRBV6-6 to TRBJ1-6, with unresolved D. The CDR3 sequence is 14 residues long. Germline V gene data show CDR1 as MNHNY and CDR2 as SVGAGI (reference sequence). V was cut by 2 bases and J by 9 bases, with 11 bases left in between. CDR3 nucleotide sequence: TGTGCCAGCAGTTACGGCGTAGAAAGTTCACCCCTCCACTTT. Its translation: CASSYGVESSPLHF.

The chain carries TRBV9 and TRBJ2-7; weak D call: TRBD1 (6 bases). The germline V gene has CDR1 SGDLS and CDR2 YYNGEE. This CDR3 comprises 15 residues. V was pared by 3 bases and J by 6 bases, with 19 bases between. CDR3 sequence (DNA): TGTGCCAGCAGCGATACAGGGAGCGCCCCGGGCGAGCAGTACTTC. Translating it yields CASSDTGSAPGEQYF.

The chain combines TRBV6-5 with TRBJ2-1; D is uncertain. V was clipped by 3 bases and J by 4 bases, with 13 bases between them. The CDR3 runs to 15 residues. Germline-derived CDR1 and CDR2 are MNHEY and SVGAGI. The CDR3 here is CASSYGQARYNEQFF. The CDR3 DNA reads TGTGCCAGCAGTTATGGGCAGGCGAGATACAATGAGCAGTTCTTC.

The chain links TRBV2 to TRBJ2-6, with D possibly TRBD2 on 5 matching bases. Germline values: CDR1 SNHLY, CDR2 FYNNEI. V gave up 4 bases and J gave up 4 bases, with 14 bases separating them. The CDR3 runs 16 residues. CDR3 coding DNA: TGTGCCAGCAGTGTCCGGACTCCCGGGGGGGCCAACGTCCTGACTTTC. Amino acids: CASSVRTPGGANVLTF.

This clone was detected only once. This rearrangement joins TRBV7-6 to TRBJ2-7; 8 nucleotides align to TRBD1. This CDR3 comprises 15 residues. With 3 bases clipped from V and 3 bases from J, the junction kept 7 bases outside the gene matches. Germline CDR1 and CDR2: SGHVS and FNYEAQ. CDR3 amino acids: CASSFTGTGDYEQYF. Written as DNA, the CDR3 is TGTGCCAGCAGCTTCACCGGGACAGGAGACTACGAGCAGTACTTC. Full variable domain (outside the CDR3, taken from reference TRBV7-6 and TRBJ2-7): GAGVSQSPRYKVTKRGQDVALRCDPISGHVSLYWYRQALGQGPEFLTYFNYEAQQDKSGLPNDRFSAERPEGSISTLTIQRTEQRDSAMYRCASSFTGTGDYEQYFGPGTRLTVT.

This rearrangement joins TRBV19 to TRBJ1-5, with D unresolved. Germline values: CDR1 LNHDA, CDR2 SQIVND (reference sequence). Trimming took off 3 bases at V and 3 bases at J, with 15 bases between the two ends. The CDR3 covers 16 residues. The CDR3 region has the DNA TGTGCCAGTAGTATTCTCGAGAGAGGAAACAATCAGCCCCAGCATTTT. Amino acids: CASSILERGNNQPQHF.

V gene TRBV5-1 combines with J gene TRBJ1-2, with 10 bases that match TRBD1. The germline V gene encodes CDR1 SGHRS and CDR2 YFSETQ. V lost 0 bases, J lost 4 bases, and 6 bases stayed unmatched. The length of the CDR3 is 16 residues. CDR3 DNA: TGCGCCAGCAGCTTGGATGGGACAGGGGTCTCCTATGGCTACACCTTC. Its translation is CASSLDGTGVSYGYTF.

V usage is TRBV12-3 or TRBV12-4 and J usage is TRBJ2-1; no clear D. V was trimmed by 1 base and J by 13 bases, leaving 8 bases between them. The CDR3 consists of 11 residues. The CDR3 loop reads CASSLGGSQFF. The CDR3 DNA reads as TGTGCCAGCAGTTTAGGAGGCAGTCAGTTCTTC.

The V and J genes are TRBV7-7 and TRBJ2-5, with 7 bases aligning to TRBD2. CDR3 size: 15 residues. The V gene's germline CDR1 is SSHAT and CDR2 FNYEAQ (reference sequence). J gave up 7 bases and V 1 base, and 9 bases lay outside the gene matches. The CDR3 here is CASSLGGGVRGTQYF. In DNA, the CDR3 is TGTGCCAGCAGCTTAGGTGGGGGGGTCCGGGGGACCCAGTACTTC.

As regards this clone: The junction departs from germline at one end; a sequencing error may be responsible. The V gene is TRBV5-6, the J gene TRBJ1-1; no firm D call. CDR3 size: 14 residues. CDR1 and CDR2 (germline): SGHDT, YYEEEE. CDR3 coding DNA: TGTGCCAGCGGCTTGATGGGAGAAGGCACTGAAGCTTTCTTT. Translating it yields CASGLMGEGTEAFF.

DNA of the CDR3: TGTGCCAGCAGCTCTCCGAGACAGGGCTTCTATGGCTACACCTTC. It is translated as CASSSPRQGFYGYTF. V gene TRBV5-6 combines with J gene TRBJ1-2; 7 bases are a match to TRBD1. V trimming: 3 bases; J trimming: 4 bases; junction bases outside the gene matches: 9. Germline assignment: CDR1 SGHDT and CDR2 YYEEEE. CDR3 length equals 15 residues.

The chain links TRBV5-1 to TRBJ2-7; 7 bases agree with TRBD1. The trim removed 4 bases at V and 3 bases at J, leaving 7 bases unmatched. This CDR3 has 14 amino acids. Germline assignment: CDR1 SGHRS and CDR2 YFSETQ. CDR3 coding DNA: TGCGCCAGCAGCCCTCAGACAGGGAACTACGAGCAGTACTTC. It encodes CASSPQTGNYEQYF. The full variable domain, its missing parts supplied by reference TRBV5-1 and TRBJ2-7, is KAGVTQTPRYLIKTRGQQVTLSCSPISGHRSVSWYQQTPGQGLQFLFEYFSETQRNKGNFPGRFSGRQFSNSRSEMNVSTLELGDSALYLCASSPQTGNYEQYFGPGTRLTVT.